This T cell receptor beta chain derives from a study of blood T cell repertoires in COVID-19. The V segment lost 8 bases and the J segment 4 bases; nucleotides outside the gene matches: 13. The CDR3 totals 16 residues. Sequenced by immunoSEQ multiplex PCR; TCRdb stores in-frame clones only, minus some. The table lists some 48,000 clones, 75% to 90% of them singletons. Input material: peripheral blood. The source of this sequence is an elderly woman in a cohort sampled during active or convalescent COVID-19. The chain recombines TRBV23-1 with TRBJ1-2, with TRBD1 matching over 10 bases. TRBV23-1 is an ORF, and what it does is uncertain. CDR3: CASGPETGGEVYGYTF. The CDR3 nucleotides are TGCGCCAGCGGCCCTGAGACAGGGGGCGAGGTCTATGGCTACACCTTC.